This T cell receptor (beta chain) was sequenced for a study of blood T cells in healthy people across ages. The CDR3 has 15 residues. V lost 6 bases to trimming and J lost 1 base; unmatched junction nucleotides: 9. Alongside a J-beta primer mix, a sample-barcoded 5' primer served in a second PCR lasting about 7 to 12 cycles. TCRdb processed the 5' RACE reads anew with MiXCR; each CDR3 protein has one entry. The sample holds some 1.5 million distinct CDR3 sequences, about 45% seen once. J is TRBJ2-7 and V is TRBV12-3 or TRBV12-4, with 7 bases aligning to TRBD1. The sample consisted of blood. The TCR originated in a woman younger than 35 in good health. CDR3 DNA sequence: TGTGCCAGCAGAACCGTGACAGGGCGATCCTACGAGCAGTACTTC. Translated: CASRTVTGRSYEQYF.